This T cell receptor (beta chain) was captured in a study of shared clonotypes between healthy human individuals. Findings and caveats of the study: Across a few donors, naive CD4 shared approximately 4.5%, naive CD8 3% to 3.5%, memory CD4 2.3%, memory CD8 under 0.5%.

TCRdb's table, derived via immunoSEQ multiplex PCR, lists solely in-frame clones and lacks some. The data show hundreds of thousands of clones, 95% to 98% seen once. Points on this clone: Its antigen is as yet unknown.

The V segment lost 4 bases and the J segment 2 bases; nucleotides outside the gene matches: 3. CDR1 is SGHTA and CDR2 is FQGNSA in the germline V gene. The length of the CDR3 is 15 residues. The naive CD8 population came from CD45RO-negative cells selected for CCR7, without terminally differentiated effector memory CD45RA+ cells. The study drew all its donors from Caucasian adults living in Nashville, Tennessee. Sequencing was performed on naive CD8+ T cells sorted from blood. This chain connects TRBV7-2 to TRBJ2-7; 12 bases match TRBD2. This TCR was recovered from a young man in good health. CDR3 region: CASSYGLAGPYEQYF. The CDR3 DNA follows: TGTGCCAGCAGCTACGGACTAGCGGGACCCTACGAGCAGTACTTC.